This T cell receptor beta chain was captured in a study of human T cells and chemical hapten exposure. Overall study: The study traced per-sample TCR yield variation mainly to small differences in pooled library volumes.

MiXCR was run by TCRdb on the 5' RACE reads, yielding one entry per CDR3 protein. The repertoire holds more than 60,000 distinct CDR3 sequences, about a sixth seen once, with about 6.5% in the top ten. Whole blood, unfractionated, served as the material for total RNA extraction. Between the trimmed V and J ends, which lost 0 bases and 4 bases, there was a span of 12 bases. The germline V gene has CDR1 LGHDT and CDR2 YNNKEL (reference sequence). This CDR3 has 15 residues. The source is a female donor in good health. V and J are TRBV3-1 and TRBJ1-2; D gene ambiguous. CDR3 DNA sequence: TGTGCCAGCAGCCAAGATCCGACGGATTCCTATGGCTACACCTTC. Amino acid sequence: CASSQDPTDSYGYTF.